Listed below are T cell receptor beta chains from one sample, sequenced in a study of blood T cell repertoires in COVID-19. The repertoire was sequenced with immunoSEQ multiplex PCR; TCRdb's copy has only in-frame clones and lacks some. This sample has about 68,000 clones, with 80% to 90% found just once. Sequenced sample: peripheral blood. These receptors all come from a woman aged 55-70 years with acute or convalescent COVID-19. The CDR3 runs from the conserved cysteine through the conserved F or W. Fields, in order: V gene, D gene, clone size, J gene, CDR3 protein, CDR3 DNA. A D gene is named only where the DNA matches it firmly. Clone size is shown for a subset of rows, as once, few, many or a class of expanded clone.

TRBV5-6,.,many,TRBJ1-3,CASGLSSGNTIYF,TGTGCCAGCGGACTAAGCTCTGGAAACACCATATATTTT
TRBV7-9,.,.,TRBJ1-2,CASSLEAGSNYGYTF,TGTGCCAGCAGCTTAGAAGCAGGTTCTAACTATGGCTACACCTTC
TRBV3-1/TRBV3-2,.,.,TRBJ2-3,CASSQESLGVDTQYF,TGTGCCAGCAGCCAAGAAAGCCTAGGGGTAGATACGCAGTATTTT
TRBV19,.,.,TRBJ2-3,CASSGARTDTQYF,TGTGCCAGTTCTGGGGCCAGGACAGATACGCAGTATTTT
TRBV24-1,TRBD1,.,TRBJ1-1,CATRTTGTGVEDTEAFF,TGTGCCACCAGGACTACCGGGACAGGGGTTGAGGACACTGAAGCTTTCTTT
TRBV11-1,.,.,TRBJ2-1,CASSPIYNEQFF,TGTGCCAGCAGCCCCATCTACAATGAGCAGTTCTTC
TRBV3-1/TRBV3-2,.,.,TRBJ1-2,CASSDRTRRGGGYTF,TGTGCCAGCAGCGATAGGACCCGGCGGGGTGGTGGCTACACCTTC
TRBV9,.,.,TRBJ1-2,CASSVEGRANLNYGYTF,TGTGCCAGCAGCGTAGAGGGGCGCGCGAACCTGAACTATGGCTACACCTTC
TRBV4-1,.,.,TRBJ2-1,CASSQALRTARNEQFF,TGCGCCAGCAGCCAAGCTTTACGGACAGCCCGCAATGAGCAGTTCTTC
TRBV28,.,.,TRBJ1-6,CASSLSRANSPLHF,TGTGCCAGCAGTTTATCCAGGGCTAATTCACCCCTCCACTTT
TRBV15,.,once,TRBJ2-2,CATSSSGTGELFF,TGTGCCACCAGCAGTTCCGGCACCGGGGAGCTGTTTTTT
TRBV4-1,TRBD2,.,TRBJ2-7,CASSQDQGLAGQYF,TGCGCCAGCAGCCAAGATCAAGGACTAGCGGGGCAGTACTTC
TRBV6-1,TRBD1,.,TRBJ2-7,CASSERTGGVFEQYF,TGTGCCAGCAGTGAAAGGACAGGGGGGGTTTTCGAGCAGTACTTC
TRBV19,.,.,TRBJ1-5,CASSIRGRNQPQHF,TGTGCCAGTAGTATTCGGGGTCGCAATCAGCCCCAGCATTTT
TRBV6-5,TRBD2,.,TRBJ2-5,CASSRQAGQETQYF,TGTGCCAGCAGTCGCCAAGCGGGACAAGAGACCCAGTACTTC
TRBV28,.,few,TRBJ2-5,CASRILGETQYF,TGTGCCAGCAGGATACTAGGGGAGACCCAGTACTTC
TRBV27,.,.,TRBJ2-1,CASRLEGTEEQFF,TGTGCCAGCAGATTGGAGGGTACGGAGGAGCAGTTCTTC
TRBV2,.,once,TRBJ2-5,CASRATWIQETQYF,TGTGCCAGCAGGGCGACATGGATCCAAGAGACCCAGTACTTC
TRBV5-1,TRBD1,.,TRBJ2-3,CASSQGAGSSTDTQYF,TGCGCCAGCAGCCAGGGGGCGGGATCGAGCACAGATACGCAGTATTTT
TRBV7-9,.,.,TRBJ1-6,CASSLAGHNSPLHF,TGTGCCAGCAGCTTAGCGGGCCATAATTCACCCCTCCACTTT
TRBV18,TRBD1,.,TRBJ1-2,CASSLQSGTGAGGYTF,TGTGCCAGCTCACTCCAGTCCGGGACAGGGGCGGGCGGCTACACCTTC
TRBV19,.,.,TRBJ1-2,CASSIVAGNPTF,TGTGCCAGTAGTATAGTAGCCGGGAACCCCACCTTC
TRBV12-1,.,once,TRBJ1-2,CASSFSQGAKGYTF,TGTGCTAGCAGCTTTAGTCAGGGGGCGAAGGGCTACACCTTC
TRBV6-5,TRBD1,.,TRBJ1-4,CASSYSDRRHEKLFF,TGTGCCAGCAGTTACTCGGACAGGCGTCATGAAAAACTGTTTTTT
TRBV2,TRBD1,.,TRBJ1-2,CASSARQGAGYGYTF,TGTGCCAGCAGTGCAAGACAGGGGGCAGGCTATGGCTACACCTTC
TRBV9,.,.,TRBJ1-1,CATPLWGGTEAFF,TGTGCCACCCCATTGTGGGGGGGGACTGAAGCTTTCTTT
TRBV15,TRBD1,.,TRBJ1-2,CATTQLFLSPGQRYGYTF,TGTGCCACTACACAGCTATTTCTCTCTCCGGGACAGCGATATGGCTACACCTTC
TRBV4-1,TRBD1,once,TRBJ1-1,CASSPGTGEAFF,TGCGCCAGCAGCCCCGGGACAGGTGAAGCTTTCTTT
TRBV5-6,.,.,TRBJ1-2,CASSYRVGGYTF,TGTGCCAGCAGCTACAGGGTCGGTGGCTACACCTTC
TRBV5-8,.,.,TRBJ1-2,CASSSRAQGRDGYTF,TGTGCCAGCAGCAGCCGGGCTCAGGGAAGGGATGGCTACACCTTC
TRBV6-5,.,.,TRBJ1-3,CASSYSSTSGNTIYF,TGTGCCAGCAGTTACTCCTCCACTTCTGGAAACACCATATATTTT
TRBV30,.,.,TRBJ1-6,CAWNWRSGPSPLHF,TGTGCCTGGAATTGGCGATCTGGGCCTTCACCCCTCCACTTT
TRBV28,.,once,TRBJ2-3,CASSLGGRGTDTQYF,TGTGCCAGCAGTTTGGGGGGACGGGGCACAGATACGCAGTATTTT
TRBV6-5,TRBD2,.,TRBJ2-7,CASSQGLAGHYEQYF,TGTGCCAGCAGCCAAGGACTAGCGGGGCACTACGAGCAGTACTTC
TRBV3-1/TRBV3-2,.,.,TRBJ1-1,CASSQDRGALNTEAFF,TGTGCCAGCAGCCAAGATCGCGGGGCCTTGAACACTGAAGCTTTCTTT
TRBV7-3,TRBD2,.,TRBJ2-2,CASSWTSTTGELFF,TGTGCCAGCAGCTGGACTAGCACCACCGGGGAGCTGTTTTTT
TRBV2,.,.,TRBJ2-5,CASKPKTYVPSSQYF,TGTGCCAGCAAACCTAAAACCTACGTACCTTCGTCCCAGTACTTC
TRBV2,TRBD2,.,TRBJ2-3,CAAAGGLTDTQYF,TGTGCCGCAGCGGGGGGCCTCACAGATACGCAGTATTTT
TRBV11-2,TRBD2,.,TRBJ2-3,CASSLASGADTQYF,TGTGCCAGCAGCTTAGCTAGCGGGGCAGATACGCAGTATTTT
TRBV15,.,.,TRBJ2-7,CATSRDKGRGTTYEQYF,TGTGCCACCAGCAGAGATAAGGGTAGGGGGACCACCTACGAGCAGTACTTC
TRBV5-4,TRBD1,once,TRBJ1-3,CASSLGQGAGNTIYF,TGTGCCAGCAGCTTGGGACAGGGTGCAGGAAACACCATATATTTT
TRBV5-4,.,.,TRBJ1-6,CASSREDYSPLHF,TGTGCCAGCAGCCGGGAGGACTATTCACCCCTCCACTTT
TRBV18,TRBD2,.,TRBJ2-7,CASSPGTSGRLNYEQYF,TGTGCCAGCTCACCCGGGACTAGCGGGAGGTTAAACTACGAGCAGTACTTC
TRBV9,TRBD1,.,TRBJ2-4,CASSGRDRGRVGNIQYF,TGTGCCAGCAGCGGCCGGGACAGGGGGCGCGTTGGGAACATTCAGTACTTC
TRBV30,.,.,TRBJ1-4,CAWSPGNMDEKLFF,TGTGCCTGGAGTCCAGGGAATATGGATGAAAAACTGTTTTTT
TRBV7-9,TRBD1,.,TRBJ1-1,CASSHGTAMNTEAFF,TGTGCCAGCAGCCACGGGACAGCGATGAACACTGAAGCTTTCTTT
TRBV6-5,.,.,TRBJ2-3,CASEEQGLDTQYF,TGTGCCAGCGAGGAGCAGGGGCTGGATACGCAGTATTTT